This entry features one T cell receptor (beta chain) sequence. Its antigen is unidentified. Assay used: immunoSEQ multiplex PCR; TCRdb lists only in-frame clones, some missing. Of 20,000 to 30,000 clones in the sample, about 76% were seen once. CDR1 is MNHEY and CDR2 is SVGEGT in the germline V gene. This CDR3 is built from 13 residues. V was pared by 2 bases and J by 2 bases, with 7 bases between. Unexposed donor CD4+ T cells date from about 2011-2018, before the COVID-19 pandemic. CD4+ T cells were isolated from the cells after nine to eleven days of culture. The data stem from a study of CD4 T cells in relation to SARS-CoV-2 and coronaviruses. Regarding the study as a whole: The cross-reactivity analysis covered only spike protein, not other viral proteins.

The receptor was isolated from a human donor in good health. J is TRBJ2-7 and V is TRBV6-2 or TRBV6-3, with D maybe TRBD2 (6 bases). The specimen sequenced was CD4+ T cells from PBMCs, cultured in vitro. CDR3 sequence (DNA): TGTGCCAGCAGTTACGCGGGAACCTACGAGCAGTACTTC. This translates into CASSYAGTYEQYF.